This T cell receptor (beta chain) was documented in a study of blood T cell repertoires in COVID-19. The table came from immunoSEQ multiplex PCR; TCRdb's copy has only in-frame clones and leaves some out. In the table there are a few hundred thousand clones, about nine tenths of which are singletons. CDR1 and CDR2 (germline): SQVTM, ANQGSEA. This CDR3 is built from 13 residues. V was clipped by 8 bases and J by 0 bases, with 14 bases between them. The clonotype originates from a woman under 40 with active or convalescent COVID-19. Sequencing input: peripheral blood. The rearrangement links TRBV29-1 to TRBJ2-7; possibly TRBD2 for D (6 bases). DNA for the CDR3: TGCAGCTATTGGGACGGGAGCTCCTACGAGCAGTACTTC. Translation: CSYWDGSSYEQYF.